Below are 10 T cell receptor beta chains sequenced from a single sample in a study of shared clonotypes between healthy human individuals. Clones were read by immunoSEQ multiplex PCR, and TCRdb kept only the in-frame ones, dropping some. The data show about 2 million clones, about 95% seen once. Sequencing was performed on naive CD4+ T cells sorted from blood. Subset described: CD45RA+ positively selected. The source is a man between 18 and 35 years old in good health.

J is TRBJ2-7 and V is TRBV9; D is unresolved. CDR1 is SGDLS, CDR2 YYNGEE, per germline. There are 13 residues in the CDR3. The V end lost 2 bases, the J end lost 6 bases, and 12 bases lay between the germline ends. The DNA of the CDR3 is TGTGCCAGCAGCGTCTGGACCCATTCCGAGCAGTACTTC. Translation gives CASSVWTHSEQYF.

CDR3 sequence reads: CSVGWGRNEQFF. DNA for the CDR3: TGCAGCGTCGGGTGGGGGAGGAATGAGCAGTTCTTC. V and J are TRBV29-1 and TRBJ2-1; a possible D gene is TRBD2 (6 bases). V was clipped by 6 bases and J by 7 bases, with 13 bases between them. CDR3 length: 12 amino acids. Looked up from germline, CDR1 is SQVTM and CDR2 is ANQGSEA.

The CDR3 sequence is CAINWGEGEQFF. The DNA of the CDR3 is TGTGCCATCAATTGGGGGGAGGGTGAGCAGTTCTTC. V usage is TRBV10-3 and J usage is TRBJ2-1; TRBD2 matches 7 bases. The CDR3 length is 12 residues. The junction had 6 bases not matched to a gene; V was cut back by 7 bases and J by 9 bases. The germline V gene encodes CDR1 ENHRY and CDR2 SYGVKD.

This clone was counted a single time. V gene TRBV11-2 combines with J gene TRBJ2-5, with 9 bases identical to TRBD2. J lost 5 bases, V lost 5 bases, and 6 bases had no gene match. Germline values: CDR1 SGHAT, CDR2 FQNNGV. The CDR3 runs to 14 residues. Here the CDR3 reads CASSLLAGAETQYF. CDR3 bases: TGTGCCAGCAGCCTCTTAGCGGGGGCCGAGACCCAGTACTTC.

CDR3 in DNA: TGCGCCAGCAGCTCGACGACATTGGGCGGCACTGAAGCTTTCTTT. It is translated as CASSSTTLGGTEAFF. The chain employs TRBV5-1 and TRBJ1-1; D gene uncertain. This CDR3 has 15 residues. The V end was cut by 3 bases, the J end by 4 bases, with 16 bases between. Germline V lookup: CDR1 SGHRS, CDR2 YFSETQ.

The V call is TRBV10-3, the J call TRBJ2-7; 9 nucleotides line up with TRBD2. V lost 6 bases and J lost 4; bases outside the gene matches: 10. CDR1 is ENHRY, CDR2 SYGVKD, per germline. The CDR3 is 15 amino acids. CDR3 in DNA: TGTGCCATCAGACCTTCTGGACTAGCGCCTTACGAGCAGTACTTC. Its protein product is CAIRPSGLAPYEQYF.

The sample holds one count of this clone. The rearrangement links TRBV19 to TRBJ2-1; 7 bases are shared with TRBD2. Germline V gene sequence: CDR1 LNHDA, CDR2 SQIVND (reference sequence). The CDR3 contains 15 residues. Losses at the gene ends were 3 bases for V and 0 bases for J; bases not matched to a gene: 2. The CDR3 nucleotides are TGTGCCAGTAGTATGGGAGGGATCTCCTACAATGAGCAGTTCTTC. Amino acid sequence: CASSMGGISYNEQFF.

V is TRBV9 and J is TRBJ2-7, with D tentatively TRBD2 (6 bases). The CDR3 covers 14 residues. V lost 4 bases to trimming and J lost 5 bases, with 16 bases between them. CDR1 and CDR2 (germline): SGDLS, YYNGEE. DNA for the CDR3: TGTGCCAGCAGCCCCACCGGGGAGGAAAACGAGCAGTACTTC. It translates to CASSPTGEENEQYF. The full variable domain, rest sourced from reference TRBV9 and TRBJ2-7, is DSGVTQTPKHLITATGQRVTLRCSPRSGDLSVYWYQQSLDQGLQFLIQYYNGEERAKGNILERFSAQQFPDLHSELNLSSLELGDSALYFCASSPTGEENEQYFGPGTRLTVT.

Details on this clone: The sample holds other DNA sequences that translate to the same CDR3. V gene TRBV27 combines with J gene TRBJ1-4; the D is unclear. Germline V gene sequence: CDR1 MNHEY, CDR2 SMNVEV (reference sequence). This CDR3 region has 12 residues. V was shortened by 3 bases and J by 8 bases, with 7 bases between the two germline ends. CDR3 bases: TGTGCCAGCAGTTTTTCCGGGGAAAAACTGTTTTTT. Translating it yields CASSFSGEKLFF.

The CDR3 sequence is CASSLEPNTGELFF. In DNA form, the CDR3 reads TGTGCCAGCAGCTTGGAACCGAACACCGGGGAGCTGTTTTTT. The chain recombines TRBV5-6 with TRBJ2-2; D is ambiguous. Germline CDR1 SGHDT, CDR2 YYEEEE. The CDR3 covers 14 residues. V was shortened by 0 bases and J by 0 bases, with 3 bases between the two germline ends.